What follows are 10 T cell receptor beta chains derived from one specimen sequenced in a study of blood T cell repertoires in COVID-19. Sequenced by immunoSEQ multiplex PCR; TCRdb stores in-frame clones only, minus some. The repertoire consists of over 300,000 clones, with 85% to 90% occurring once and the leading ten covering about 0.89%. Sample: PBMCs or T cells enriched from blood (not recorded which). These TCRs come from a woman between 25 and 40 years old with acute COVID-19.

The genes are TRBV12-5 and TRBJ1-5; D unclear. The germline V gene encodes CDR1 LGHNT and CDR2 FRNRAP. The V end lost 7 bases, the J end lost 6 bases, and 19 bases lay between the germline ends. This CDR3 has 15 amino acids. CDR3 region: CASADSRTGAQPQHF. CDR3 DNA: TGTGCTAGTGCCGACTCTAGGACTGGAGCTCAGCCCCAGCATTTT.

The V and J genes are TRBV24-1 and TRBJ2-6; no definite D call. Germline V gene lookup returns CDR1 KGHDR and CDR2 SFDVKD. With 5 bases removed from V and 0 bases from J, the gap between germline ends came to 13 bases. The CDR3 runs to 17 residues. CDR3 loop: CATSVGRPASGANVLTF. CDR3 coding DNA: TGTGCCACCAGTGTCGGCAGGCCAGCCTCTGGGGCCAACGTCCTGACTTTC.

This clone was seen a few times. The chain carries TRBV28 and TRBJ1-2, with a tentative D call TRBD1 (6 bases). The CDR3 runs 13 residues. Germline CDR1 and CDR2: MDHEN and SYDVKM. The V end lost 6 bases, the J end lost 8 bases, and 16 bases lay between the germline ends. The CDR3 region is CASSPTGLRGYTF. The CDR3 nucleotides are TGTGCCAGCAGCCCTACAGGGTTGAGAGGCTACACCTTC.

The V and J genes are TRBV5-8 and TRBJ2-1; the D gene is possibly TRBD2 (5 bases). There are 13 residues in the CDR3. Trimming removed 4 bases from V and 5 bases from J, with 10 bases in between. Germline CDR1 reads SGHTS; CDR2 reads YDEGEE. This chain's CDR3 is CASSVAGNNEQFF. CDR3 nucleotides: TGTGCCAGCAGCGTGGCCGGGAACAATGAGCAGTTCTTC.

The V and J genes are TRBV19 and TRBJ2-1; perhaps TRBD2 as D (6 bases). The length of the CDR3 is 13 residues. Germline V gene lookup returns CDR1 LNHDA and CDR2 SQIVND (reference sequence). V was cut by 9 bases and J by 3 bases, with 12 bases left in between. CDR3 nucleotides: TGTGCCAGCCTCGGGGGAAACTACAATGAGCAGTTCTTC. It yields the protein CASLGGNYNEQFF. Based on the CDR3 plus reference TRBV19 and TRBJ2-1, the full variable domain is DGGITQSPKYLFRKEGQNVTLSCEQNLNHDAMYWYRQDPGQGLRLIYYSQIVNDFQKGDIAEGYSVSREKKESFPLTVTSAQKNPTAFYLCASLGGNYNEQFFGPGTRLTVL.

The V gene is TRBV5-1, the J gene TRBJ2-7, with 9 bases aligning to TRBD2. Trimming took 1 base from V and 5 from J; bases not matched to a gene: 7. The CDR3 runs 15 residues. Germline CDR1 and CDR2: SGHRS and YFSETQ. CDR3 loop: CASSLLGGGENEQYF. Here the CDR3 DNA reads TGCGCCAGCAGCTTGCTGGGCGGGGGGGAGAACGAGCAGTACTTC.

The V gene is TRBV9, the J gene TRBJ1-2; 8 bases line up with TRBD1. This CDR3 is 15 amino acids long. V trimming: 0 bases; J trimming: 8 bases; junction bases outside the gene matches: 9. Germline V gene data show CDR1 as SGDLS and CDR2 as YYNGEE. CDR3 sequence (DNA): TGTGCCAGCAGCGTAGATGACCGGACAGGGTGGGGCTACACCTTC. Translated: CASSVDDRTGWGYTF.

V gene TRBV18 combines with J gene TRBJ2-7; 8 positions match TRBD1. Losses at the gene ends were 3 bases for V and 0 bases for J; bases not matched to a gene: 19. Germline-derived CDR1 and CDR2 are KGHSH and LQKENI. The CDR3 is 20 residues long. The CDR3 coding sequence is TGTGCCAGCTCACCCCGGGGTGACAGGGGACGACCCCTAAGCTCCTACGAGCAGTACTTC. It yields the protein CASSPRGDRGRPLSSYEQYF. The full variable domain, its missing parts supplied by reference TRBV18 and TRBJ2-7, is NAGVMQNPRHLVRRRGQEARLRCSPMKGHSHVYWYRQLPEEGLKFMVYLQKENIIDESGMPKERFSAEFPKEGPSILRIQQVVRGDSAAYFCASSPRGDRGRPLSSYEQYFGPGTRLTVT.

Concerning this clone: The sample holds other DNA sequences that translate to the same CDR3. The chain joins TRBV30 to TRBJ1-5, with no clear D. The CDR3 is made up of 14 amino acids. Trimming took off 0 bases at V and 1 base at J, with 7 bases between the two ends. Germline assignment: CDR1 GTSNPN and CDR2 SVGIG (reference sequence). CDR3 region: CAWSVGGSNQPQHF. As DNA, the CDR3 is TGTGCCTGGAGTGTCGGAGGAAGCAATCAGCCCCAGCATTTT.

The chain couples TRBV18 to TRBJ2-1, with 12 positions matching TRBD1. Germline CDR1 KGHSH, CDR2 LQKENI. The J segment lost 9 bases and the V segment lost 2 bases, leaving 8 bases of the junction unmatched. The CDR3 consists of 16 residues. The CDR3 region is CASSPWPGQGAFEQFF. In nucleotides, the CDR3 is TGTGCCAGCTCACCATGGCCGGGACAGGGGGCATTTGAGCAGTTCTTC.